The 22 T cell receptor beta chains given below trace back to one sample, sequenced in a study of blood T cells in healthy people across ages. It was with a sample-barcoded 5' primer and a J-beta primer mix that a second PCR of about 7 to 12 cycles was run. TCRdb passed the 5' RACE reads through MiXCR, listing each CDR3 protein once. Among 1.5 million to 2 million distinct CDR3 sequences listed, around half were seen once. Input material: blood. The receptor set was obtained from a woman between 40 and 50 years old in good health.

In its sample, this clonotype was seen a few times. V usage is TRBV5-8 and J usage is TRBJ2-7; D may be TRBD1 (6 bases). Germline V lookup: CDR1 SGHTS, CDR2 YDEGEE. V was trimmed by 3 bases and J by 3 bases, leaving 19 bases between them. There are 16 residues in the CDR3. The CDR3 is CASSSGGGRGNYEQYF. In DNA form, the CDR3 reads TGTGCCAGCAGCTCCGGAGGTGGCAGGGGAAACTACGAGCAGTACTTC.

This clonotype has only a few counts. V gene TRBV7-2 combines with J gene TRBJ2-3; no firm D call. The V gene's germline CDR1 is SGHTA and CDR2 FQGNSA. Trimming stripped 5 bases from V and 0 bases from J, with 9 bases between. The CDR3 has 14 residues. CDR3 DNA: TGTGCCAGCAGCATCAGACCGAGCACAGATACGCAGTATTTT. It yields the protein CASSIRPSTDTQYF.

The chain couples TRBV21-1 to TRBJ2-6; the DNA was not compared with TRBD1, the D call given in the table. TRBV21-1 is noted as a pseudogene. The CDR3 has 15 amino acids. Here the CDR3 reads CASRRGGFWANVLTF. CDR3 nucleotide sequence: TGTGCCAGTCGTCGAGGGGGGTTCTGGGCCAACGTCCTGACTTTC.

This clonotype was recorded only once. The V and J genes are TRBV29-1 and TRBJ2-4; D might be TRBD1 (5 bases). The J call may be mistaken, given a closer DNA end match to TRBJ2-7. Germline V gene sequence: CDR1 SQVTM, CDR2 ANQGSEA. This CDR3 is built from 14 residues. The CDR3 nucleotides read TGCAGCGTTGGAAAGGTGACAGTTCCCTACGAGCAGTACTTC. Protein: CSVGKVTVPYEQYF.

The chain carries TRBV29-1 and TRBJ2-3, with D perhaps TRBD1 (5 bases). Germline V gene sequence: CDR1 SQVTM, CDR2 ANQGSEA. V dropped 0 bases and J dropped 10 bases, with 14 bases sitting between them. This CDR3 contains 13 residues. CDR3 protein: CSVEDQGSVAQYF. CDR3 DNA sequence: TGCAGCGTTGAAGATCAGGGAAGTGTAGCGCAGTATTTT.

The chain employs TRBV9 and TRBJ1-2; 10 positions agree with TRBD1. Germline V gene data show CDR1 as SGDLS and CDR2 as YYNGEE. The CDR3 contains 15 residues. V shed 5 bases and J 6 bases; nucleotides not matched to a gene: 10. CDR3 sequence reads: CASSGQGDSGDGYTF. In DNA, the CDR3 is TGTGCCAGCAGTGGACAGGGGGATTCGGGCGATGGCTACACCTTC.

CDR3 DNA: TGCAGTGCTAGTGTGTCGCGGGGGGACTACGAGCAGTACTTC. Protein product: CSASVSRGDYEQYF. V gene TRBV20-1 combines with J gene TRBJ2-7; 8 nucleotides match TRBD2. V lost 3 bases to trimming and J lost 3 bases; unmatched junction nucleotides: 7. Germline CDR1 DFQATT, CDR2 SNEGSKA (reference sequence). The CDR3 sequence is 14 residues long.

The J gene is TRBJ2-1, the V gene TRBV2; possibly TRBD2 for D (6 bases). The CDR3 extends over 13 amino acids. Trimming pared 6 bases from V and 7 bases from J, leaving 13 bases between. Germline values: CDR1 SNHLY, CDR2 FYNNEI. The CDR3 reads CASRTGAGNEQFF. CDR3 DNA sequence: TGTGCCAGCAGAACGGGAGCCGGTAATGAGCAGTTCTTC.

A few counts support this clonotype. The CDR3 region is CSAPTLDTQYF. Written as DNA, the CDR3 is TGCAGTGCCCCCACCCTGGATACGCAGTATTTT. The rearrangement links TRBV20-1 to TRBJ2-3; D is uncertain. The germline gives CDR1 DFQATT, CDR2 SNEGSKA (reference sequence). This CDR3 is built from 11 residues. V was shortened by 6 bases and J by 6 bases, with 10 bases between the two germline ends.

This chain connects TRBV6-2 or TRBV6-3 to TRBJ2-5, with 9 bases that match TRBD2. J was trimmed by 2 bases and V by 2 bases; bases with no gene match: 12. The CDR3 spans 18 residues. CDR1 and CDR2 from the germline V gene are MNHEY and SVGEGT. The CDR3 reads CASSYRPQSGGKQETQYF. The DNA of the CDR3 is TGTGCCAGCAGTTACCGACCTCAAAGCGGGGGGAAACAAGAGACCCAGTACTTC.

This chain connects TRBV27 to TRBJ2-5; D assignment may be TRBD1 or TRBD2 (5 bases each). The germline CDR1 and CDR2 sequences are MNHEY and SMNVEV (reference sequence). This CDR3 has 15 residues. V lost 2 bases and J lost 5, with 15 bases in between. The CDR3 nucleotides are TGTGCCAGCAGTTTAACAGGACTCAAGGGGGAGACCCAGTACTTC. Its protein is CASSLTGLKGETQYF.

This chain uses TRBV15 with TRBJ2-3; no clear D gene. The V end was cut by 0 bases, the J end by 1 base, with 5 bases between. The CDR3 covers 14 residues. In germline, CDR1 is LNHNV, CDR2 YYDKDF (reference sequence). The CDR3 bases are TGTGCCACCAGCAGAGATCAAGGCACAGATACGCAGTATTTT. It is translated as CATSRDQGTDTQYF.

The V call is TRBV20-1, the J call TRBJ2-3, with D maybe TRBD2 (6 bases). CDR3 length: 16 residues. V gave up 1 base and J gave up 0 bases, with 14 bases separating them. Germline lookup yields CDR1 DFQATT and CDR2 SNEGSKA (reference sequence). The CDR3 nucleotides read TGCAGTGCTAGAGCCGGACTACTGACTAGCACAGATACGCAGTATTTT. Its translation: CSARAGLLTSTDTQYF.

In this sample, this clonotype turned up a few times. The gene calls are TRBV2 and TRBJ2-4, with D possibly being TRBD2 (5 bases). V was pared by 6 bases and J by 6 bases, with 21 bases between. This CDR3 spans 16 amino acids. The germline V gene encodes CDR1 SNHLY and CDR2 FYNNEI. The CDR3 reads CASRPLEAQGRNIQYF. In nucleotides, the CDR3 is TGTGCCAGCAGACCTTTGGAGGCTCAAGGGAGAAACATTCAGTACTTC.

The chain joins TRBV5-6 to TRBJ2-5, with D hard to call. Trimming took off 4 bases at V and 5 bases at J, with 12 bases between the two ends. The CDR3 length is 13 residues. The germline gives CDR1 SGHDT, CDR2 YYEEEE. The CDR3 nucleotides are TGTGCCAGCAGCCCCCGTTCTTCTGAGACCCAGTACTTC. Protein product: CASSPRSSETQYF.

This chain connects TRBV29-1 to TRBJ2-3; D is possibly TRBD2 (5 bases). Germline-derived CDR1 and CDR2 are SQVTM and ANQGSEA. V was trimmed by 7 bases and J by 6 bases, leaving 17 bases between them. The CDR3 is 13 residues long. In DNA, the CDR3 is TGCAGCGGTGACCGGGGTAGAGGTGATACGCAGTATTTT. Encoded protein: CSGDRGRGDTQYF.

This clonotype occurred a few times. The V call is TRBV5-1, the J call TRBJ2-1, with 7 bases matching TRBD1. CDR3 length: 15 amino acids. Per the germline V gene, CDR1 is SGHRS and CDR2 is YFSETQ. The V segment lost 0 bases and the J segment 6 bases; nucleotides outside the gene matches: 6. The CDR3 sequence is CASSLVGTVSNEQFF. The CDR3 nucleotides read TGCGCCAGCAGCTTGGTAGGGACAGTTTCCAATGAGCAGTTCTTC. The complete variable domain, with remaining parts taken from reference TRBV5-1 and TRBJ2-1, reads KAGVTQTPRYLIKTRGQQVTLSCSPISGHRSVSWYQQTPGQGLQFLFEYFSETQRNKGNFPGRFSGRQFSNSRSEMNVSTLELGDSALYLCASSLVGTVSNEQFFGPGTRLTVL.

The V call is TRBV5-1, the J call TRBJ2-1, with 8 bases lining up with TRBD2. Germline CDR1 is SGHRS and CDR2 is YFSETQ. The CDR3 runs to 18 residues. J gave up 3 bases and V 0 bases, and 11 bases lay outside the gene matches. The CDR3 DNA sequence: TGCGCCAGCAGCTTGGAACCGAAGCGGGGGTCCATCTACAATGAGCAGTTCTTC. It specifies CASSLEPKRGSIYNEQFF.

The chain has TRBV15 and TRBJ1-1, with unresolved D. The CDR3 has 15 amino acids. CDR1 is LNHNV, CDR2 YYDKDF, per germline (reference sequence). Trimming left V 0 bases short and J 7 bases short, with 15 bases between. CDR3 region: CATSRDGRLLVEAFF. The CDR3 nucleotides are TGTGCCACCAGCAGAGATGGACGGTTGCTAGTTGAAGCTTTCTTT.

The rearrangement links TRBV7-2 to TRBJ2-1; no firm D call. The V end was cut by 7 bases, the J end by 10 bases, with 11 bases between. Germline V gene sequence: CDR1 SGHTA, CDR2 FQGNSA. The CDR3 covers 11 residues. CDR3: CASTKTREQFF. DNA for the CDR3: TGTGCCAGCACGAAAACCAGGGAGCAGTTCTTC. The whole variable domain, filled in from reference TRBV7-2 and TRBJ2-1, reads GAGVSQSPSNKVTEKGKDVELRCDPISGHTALYWYRQSLGQGLEFLIYFQGNSAPDKSGLPSDRFSAERTGGSVSTLTIQRTQQEDSAVYLCASTKTREQFFGPGTRLTVL.

This chain joins TRBV2 and TRBJ1-6, with TRBD1 as a possible D gene (5 bases). The germline V gene has CDR1 SNHLY and CDR2 FYNNEI. The V gene lost 4 bases and the J gene lost 4 bases, with 17 bases spanning the gap. The CDR3 runs to 17 residues. CDR3 sequence: CASSGDSGTDYNSPLHF. The CDR3 DNA follows: TGTGCCAGCAGTGGGGACTCGGGGACGGATTATAATTCACCCCTCCACTTT.

This clonotype came up a few times. V usage is TRBV20-1 and J usage is TRBJ2-5; D is perhaps TRBD2 (6 bases). V dropped 6 bases and J dropped 5 bases, with 22 bases sitting between them. Germline CDR1 is DFQATT and CDR2 is SNEGSKA (reference sequence). The CDR3 length is 15 residues. In DNA form, the CDR3 reads TGCAGTGCCCCACTGGCGGGCTATGGGGGGGAGACCCAGTACTTC. It encodes CSAPLAGYGGETQYF.